This is a list of T cell receptor beta chains from one sample in a study of T cells in Graves' hyperthyroidism and ophthalmopathy. TCRdb re-derived calls from the multiplex PCR reads in MiXCR, one entry per CDR3 protein. The sample includes around 480,000 distinct CDR3 sequences, approximately 15% of them seen just once. The sequenced sample was blood. The receptor set was obtained from a woman younger than 30 with Graves' hyperthyroidism. Both conserved end residues are part of each CDR3. A D gene is named only where the DNA matches it firmly. A row's size may be missing; if present it is once, few, many or a size class.

abundance	v_gene	d_gene	j_gene	CDR3aa	CDR3nt
many	TRBV29-1	TRBD2	TRBJ2-2	CSARAGTSGSDWTGELFF	TGCAGCGCACGAGCCGGGACTAGCGGGAGTGATTGGACCGGGGAGCTGTTTTTT
NA	TRBV4-1	TRBD2	TRBJ2-7	CASSQETAGGPYEQYF	TGCGCCAGCAGCCAAGAAACAGCGGGAGGGCCCTACGAGCAGTACTTC
many	TRBV5-1	TRBD2	TRBJ2-1	CASSIQTSGRVRNEQFF	TGCGCCAGCAGCATTCAAACTAGCGGGAGAGTGAGGAATGAGCAGTTCTTC
many	TRBV3-1	NA	TRBJ2-3	CASSQNVMAGSADTQYF	TGTGCCAGCAGCCAAAACGTCATGGCGGGATCGGCAGATACGCAGTATTTT
few	TRBV6-1	NA	TRBJ1-1	CASTGGVNTEAFF	TGTGCCAGCACCGGGGGGGTGAACACTGAAGCTTTCTTT
few	TRBV19	NA	TRBJ1-3	CASSMSAVMNKRNTIYF	TGTGCCAGTAGTATGTCAGCGGTAATGAATAAGAGAAACACCATATATTTT
many	TRBV12-3/TRBV12-4	TRBD1	TRBJ1-4	CASSLGGTELNEKLFF	TGTGCCAGCAGTTTAGGTGGGACAGAACTTAATGAAAAACTGTTTTTT
NA	TRBV9	NA	TRBJ2-2	CASSVAVLAGELFF	TGTGCCAGCAGCGTAGCTGTTCTAGCCGGGGAGCTGTTTTTT
NA	TRBV12-3/TRBV12-4	NA	TRBJ2-7	CASTLPPRYEQYF	TGTGCCAGCACCCTGCCGCCCCGCTACGAGCAGTACTTC
many	TRBV18	NA	TRBJ2-1	CASSPTRDAYNEQFF	TGTGCCAGCTCACCAACAAGGGACGCCTACAATGAGCAGTTCTTC
few	TRBV7-8	TRBD2	TRBJ2-1	CASSSPRTSIYNEQFF	TGTGCCAGCAGTTCCCCCCGGACTAGCATTTACAATGAGCAGTTCTTC
few	TRBV6-5	NA	TRBJ2-2	CASSYSSAGELFF	TGTGCCAGCAGTTACTCTAGTGCCGGGGAGCTGTTTTTT
NA	TRBV2	TRBD2	TRBJ2-1	CASSEVRLAVYNEQFF	TGTGCCAGCAGTGAAGTAAGGCTAGCGGTCTACAATGAGCAGTTCTTC
few	TRBV6-1	TRBD2	TRBJ2-1	CASSPLSGRNYNEQFF	TGTGCCAGCAGCCCCCTTAGCGGGAGGAACTACAATGAGCAGTTCTTC
many	TRBV6-1	NA	TRBJ2-3	CASKGHGVGTDTQYF	TGTGCCAGCAAGGGGCATGGGGTTGGAACAGATACGCAGTATTTT
many	TRBV7-8	TRBD2	TRBJ2-2	CASSLSEHHGGRSTGELFF	TGTGCCAGCAGCTTATCGGAGCACCACGGGGGGAGATCCACCGGGGAGCTGTTTTTT